A single sample gave rise to the 7 T cell receptor beta chains below, sequenced in a study of T cells after yellow fever vaccination. TCRdb re-derived calls from the 5' RACE reads in MiXCR, one entry per CDR3 protein. Altogether about 320,000 distinct CDR3 sequences are present, about 10% being singletons, with the ten largest covering about 3.5%. The sequencing here drew on CD4+ T cells sorted from PBMCs, taken 45 days after the yellow fever booster vaccination. These receptors were collected from a man aged 18 to 30 who received the YFV17D yellow fever vaccine.

This clonotype was observed a few times. The V and J genes are TRBV30 and TRBJ2-3, with D possibly being TRBD1 or TRBD2 (7 bases each). Germline lookup yields CDR1 GTSNPN and CDR2 SVGIG (reference sequence). The V end was cut by 5 bases, the J end by 4 bases, with 37 bases between. This CDR3 has 21 residues. CDR3 protein: CAWDFSGGFPWGTDKADTQYF. DNA of the CDR3: TGTGCCTGGGATTTCTCGGGAGGTTTCCCCTGGGGGACAGATAAGGCAGATACGCAGTATTTT.

This chain's CDR3 is CASSAGLVYQETQYF. The CDR3 DNA is TGCGCCAGCAGCGCGGGACTAGTGTACCAAGAGACCCAGTACTTC. The chain combines TRBV5-1 with TRBJ2-5; 8 bases are a match to TRBD2. This CDR3 region has 15 residues. Per the germline V gene, CDR1 is SGHRS and CDR2 is YFSETQ. The V and J ends lost 4 bases and 0 bases, in that order; junction bases with no gene match: 5.

The V and J genes are TRBV6-5 and TRBJ2-7; D assignment may be TRBD1 or TRBD2 (5 bases each). Deletions cut 8 bases from V and 3 bases from J, with 20 bases between. Germline V gives CDR1 MNHEY, CDR2 SVGAGI. The CDR3 has 15 amino acids. CDR3 nucleotides: TGTGCCAGCCTACCACGGGACGGGTCCCGCTACGAGCAGTACTTC. The encoded protein is CASLPRDGSRYEQYF.

The V gene is TRBV7-9, the J gene TRBJ1-4, with TRBD1 matching 7 bases. Germline V gene lookup returns CDR1 SEHNR and CDR2 FQNEAQ (reference sequence). CDR3 size: 17 residues. The ends lost 1 base at V and 0 bases at J; junction bases unmatched: 5. DNA of the CDR3: TGTGCCAGCAGCTTAGGGGACAGCATGACAACTAATGAAAAACTGTTTTTT. Translated, it gives CASSLGDSMTTNEKLFF.

V and J are TRBV5-6 and TRBJ2-3; D gene unclear. Trimming took 4 bases from V and 2 from J, leaving 11 bases between them. This CDR3 comprises 14 residues. From germline, CDR1 is SGHDT and CDR2 YYEEEE. CDR3 sequence: CASSPGPVTDTQYF. The CDR3 nucleotides read TGTGCCAGCAGCCCTGGTCCCGTCACAGATACGCAGTATTTT.

This chain links TRBV10-2 with TRBJ1-5, with TRBD1 matching 8 bases. V dropped 6 bases and J dropped 9; count of bases not matched to a gene: 7. The CDR3 loop spans 13 amino acids. CDR1 WSHSY and CDR2 SAAADI come from the germline V gene. CDR3 DNA sequence: TGCGCCAGCAGGGAGACAGGGGAACGGCCCCAGCATTTT. This encodes CASRETGERPQHF.

There are many counts of this clonotype. The rearrangement joins TRBV29-1 to TRBJ1-1; D might be TRBD1 (5 bases). CDR1 and CDR2 from the germline V gene are SQVTM and ANQGSEA. Trimming took 4 bases from V and 5 from J, leaving 11 bases between them. This CDR3 is built from 12 residues. For the CDR3, the DNA is TGCAGCGTTGGTCAGGGAGATACTGAAGCTTTCTTT. It encodes CSVGQGDTEAFF.